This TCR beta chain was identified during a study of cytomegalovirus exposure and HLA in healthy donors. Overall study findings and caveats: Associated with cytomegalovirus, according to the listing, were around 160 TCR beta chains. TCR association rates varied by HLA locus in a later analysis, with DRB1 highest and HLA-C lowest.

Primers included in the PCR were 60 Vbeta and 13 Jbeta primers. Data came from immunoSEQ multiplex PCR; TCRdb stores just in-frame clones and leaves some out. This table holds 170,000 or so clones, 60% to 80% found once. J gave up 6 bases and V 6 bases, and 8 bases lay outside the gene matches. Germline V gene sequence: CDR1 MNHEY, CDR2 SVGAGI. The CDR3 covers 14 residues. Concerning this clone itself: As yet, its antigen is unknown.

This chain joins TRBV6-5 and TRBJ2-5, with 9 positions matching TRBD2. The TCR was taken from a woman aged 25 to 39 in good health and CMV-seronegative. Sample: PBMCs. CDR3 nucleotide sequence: TGTGCCAGCAGCCCTCCGGGACTAGCTAAGACCCAGTACTTC. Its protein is CASSPPGLAKTQYF.